A single sample is the source of the 6 T cell receptor beta chains below, sequenced in a study of shared clonotypes between healthy human individuals. Generated by immunoSEQ multiplex PCR, the TCRdb table keeps only in-frame clones and is missing some. The sample has around 1.4 million clones, 98% to 99% seen once. Sequencing input: naive CD4+ T cells sorted from blood. Documented subset: CD45RA+ positively selected. All receptors come from a man in his thirties or forties in good health.

The V and J genes are TRBV7-9 and TRBJ2-2; a possible D gene is TRBD2 (5 bases). V lost 2 bases and J 5 bases, leaving 12 bases between the germline ends. The length of the CDR3 is 15 residues. Germline assignment: CDR1 SEHNR and CDR2 FQNEAQ (reference sequence). CDR3 loop: CASSLTAAGTGELFF. The CDR3 DNA sequence: TGTGCCAGCAGCTTAACCGCGGCGGGTACCGGGGAGCTGTTTTTT. Looking up the rest from reference TRBV7-9 and TRBJ2-2 gives the full variable domain: DTGVSQNPRHKITKRGQNVTFRCDPISEHNRLYWYRQTLGQGPEFLTYFQNEAQLEKSRLLSDRFSAERPKGSFSTLEIQRTEQGDSAMYLCASSLTAAGTGELFFGEGSRLTVL.

This clone was recorded only once. The chain couples TRBV27 to TRBJ2-7; 15 bases map to TRBD2. Germline V CDR1 and CDR2: MNHEY, SMNVEV (reference sequence). V lost 0 bases to trimming and J lost 3 bases; unmatched junction nucleotides: 6. The CDR3 has 18 residues. CDR3: CASSLSRTSGRASYEQYF. The CDR3 DNA reads as TGTGCCAGCAGTTTATCCCGGACTAGCGGGAGGGCCAGCTACGAGCAGTACTTC.

Concerning this clone: Other DNA sequences in this specimen translate into the identical CDR3. The chain has TRBV10-3 and TRBJ2-7; 8 positions match TRBD2. The junction had 3 bases not matched to a gene; V was cut back by 5 bases and J by 0 bases. Germline lookup yields CDR1 ENHRY and CDR2 SYGVKD. The CDR3 loop spans 14 amino acids. The CDR3 region is CAISTSGASYEQYF. The CDR3 nucleotides read TGTGCCATCAGTACTAGCGGAGCCTCCTACGAGCAGTACTTC.

V and J are TRBV6-5 and TRBJ2-3, with a possible D match to TRBD2 (6 bases). The CDR3 runs 15 residues. V was trimmed by 2 bases and J by 5 bases, leaving 14 bases between them. The germline CDR1 and CDR2 sequences are MNHEY and SVGAGI. CDR3 sequence: CASSYGGLEGDTQYF. The CDR3 bases are TGTGCCAGCAGTTACGGGGGACTGGAGGGAGATACGCAGTATTTT.

The V and J genes are TRBV20-1 and TRBJ2-7; D uncertain. Between the trimmed V and J ends, which lost 5 bases and 6 bases, there was a span of 11 bases. CDR3 length equals 11 residues. Germline lookup yields CDR1 DFQATT and CDR2 SNEGSKA (reference sequence). CDR3 protein: CSAAQLGEQYF. For the CDR3, the DNA is TGCAGTGCTGCCCAACTTGGCGAGCAGTACTTC.

The V and J genes are TRBV7-9 and TRBJ2-1, with a tentative D call TRBD1 (5 bases). This CDR3 region has 16 residues. The germline gives CDR1 SEHNR, CDR2 FQNEAQ (reference sequence). Trimming left V 5 bases short and J 7 bases short, with 21 bases between. CDR3: CASSEHRAQGSNEQFF. Here the CDR3 DNA reads TGTGCCAGCAGCGAACACCGGGCCCAGGGAAGTAATGAGCAGTTCTTC. The whole variable domain, remainder taken from reference TRBV7-9 and TRBJ2-1, is DTGVSQNPRHKITKRGQNVTFRCDPISEHNRLYWYRQTLGQGPEFLTYFQNEAQLEKSRLLSDRFSAERPKGSFSTLEIQRTEQGDSAMYLCASSEHRAQGSNEQFFGPGTRLTVL.